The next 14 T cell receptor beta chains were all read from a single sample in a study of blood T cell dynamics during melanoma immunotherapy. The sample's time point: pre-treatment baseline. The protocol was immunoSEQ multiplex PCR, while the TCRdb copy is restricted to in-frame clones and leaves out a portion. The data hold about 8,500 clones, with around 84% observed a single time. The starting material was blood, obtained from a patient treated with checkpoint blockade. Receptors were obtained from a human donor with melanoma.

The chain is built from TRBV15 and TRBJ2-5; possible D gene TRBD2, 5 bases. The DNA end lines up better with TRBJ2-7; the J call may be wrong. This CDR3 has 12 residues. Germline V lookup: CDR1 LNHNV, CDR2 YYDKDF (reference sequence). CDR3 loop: CATRGESYEQYF. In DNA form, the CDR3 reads TGTGCCACCAGGGGAGAGTCCTACGAGCAGTACTTC.

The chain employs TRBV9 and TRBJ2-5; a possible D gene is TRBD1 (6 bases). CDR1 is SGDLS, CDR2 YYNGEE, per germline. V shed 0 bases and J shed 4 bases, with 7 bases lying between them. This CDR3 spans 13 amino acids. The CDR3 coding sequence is TGTGCCAGCAGCGTAGACAGGGCAGAGACCCAGTACTTC. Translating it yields CASSVDRAETQYF. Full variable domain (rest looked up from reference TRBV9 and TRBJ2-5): DSGVTQTPKHLITATGQRVTLRCSPRSGDLSVYWYQQSLDQGLQFLIQYYNGEERAKGNILERFSAQQFPDLHSELNLSSLELGDSALYFCASSVDRAETQYFGPGTRLLVL.

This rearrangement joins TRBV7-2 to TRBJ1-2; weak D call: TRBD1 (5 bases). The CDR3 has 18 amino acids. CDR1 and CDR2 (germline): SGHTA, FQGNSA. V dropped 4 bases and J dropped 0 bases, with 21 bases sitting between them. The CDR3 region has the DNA TGTGCCAGCAGCTCGGGAGTCCCGGGACGGTCAGCTAACTATGGCTACACCTTC. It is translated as CASSSGVPGRSANYGYTF. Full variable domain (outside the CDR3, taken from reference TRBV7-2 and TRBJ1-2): GAGVSQSPSNKVTEKGKDVELRCDPISGHTALYWYRQSLGQGLEFLIYFQGNSAPDKSGLPSDRFSAERTGGSVSTLTIQRTQQEDSAVYLCASSSGVPGRSANYGYTFGSGTRLTVV.

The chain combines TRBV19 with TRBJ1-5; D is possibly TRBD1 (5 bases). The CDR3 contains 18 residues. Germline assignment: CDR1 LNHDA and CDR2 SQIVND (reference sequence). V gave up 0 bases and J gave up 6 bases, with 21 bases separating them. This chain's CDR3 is CASSIDGALLGVGQPQHF. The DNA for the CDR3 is TGTGCCAGTAGTATAGATGGGGCGCTGCTGGGCGTCGGTCAGCCCCAGCATTTT.

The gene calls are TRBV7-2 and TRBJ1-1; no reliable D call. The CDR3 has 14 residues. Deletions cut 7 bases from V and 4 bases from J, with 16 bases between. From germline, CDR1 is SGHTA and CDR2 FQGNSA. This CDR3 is CASTPLMGVTEAFF. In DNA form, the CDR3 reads TGTGCCAGCACCCCCCTGATGGGCGTCACTGAAGCTTTCTTT. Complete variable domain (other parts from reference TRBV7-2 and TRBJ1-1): GAGVSQSPSNKVTEKGKDVELRCDPISGHTALYWYRQSLGQGLEFLIYFQGNSAPDKSGLPSDRFSAERTGGSVSTLTIQRTQQEDSAVYLCASTPLMGVTEAFFGQGTRLTVV.

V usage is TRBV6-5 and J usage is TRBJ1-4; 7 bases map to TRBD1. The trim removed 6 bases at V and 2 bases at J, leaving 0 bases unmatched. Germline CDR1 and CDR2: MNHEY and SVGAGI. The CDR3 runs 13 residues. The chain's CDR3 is CASRGGTNEKLFF. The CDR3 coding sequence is TGTGCCAGCAGAGGGGGCACTAATGAAAAACTGTTTTTT.

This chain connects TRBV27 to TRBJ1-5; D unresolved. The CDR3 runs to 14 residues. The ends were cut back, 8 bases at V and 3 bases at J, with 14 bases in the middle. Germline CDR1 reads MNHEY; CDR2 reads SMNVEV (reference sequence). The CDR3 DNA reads TGTGCCAGCCGGGGAAAGGGAGACAATCAGCCCCAGCATTTT. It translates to CASRGKGDNQPQHF.

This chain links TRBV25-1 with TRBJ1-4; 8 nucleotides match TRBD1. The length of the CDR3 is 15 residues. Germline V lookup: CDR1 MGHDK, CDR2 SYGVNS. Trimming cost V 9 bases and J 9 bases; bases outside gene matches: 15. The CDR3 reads CASGDRTSSQQKLFF. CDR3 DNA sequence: TGTGCCAGTGGGGACAGGACCTCCTCCCAGCAAAAACTGTTTTTT.

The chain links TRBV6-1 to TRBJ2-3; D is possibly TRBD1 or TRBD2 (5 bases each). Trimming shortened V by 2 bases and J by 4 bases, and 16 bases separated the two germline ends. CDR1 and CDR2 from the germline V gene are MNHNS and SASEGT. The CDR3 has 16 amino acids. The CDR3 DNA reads TGTGCCAGCAGTGAAAGGGACGGTCAGGGATCAGATACGCAGTATTTT. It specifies CASSERDGQGSDTQYF.

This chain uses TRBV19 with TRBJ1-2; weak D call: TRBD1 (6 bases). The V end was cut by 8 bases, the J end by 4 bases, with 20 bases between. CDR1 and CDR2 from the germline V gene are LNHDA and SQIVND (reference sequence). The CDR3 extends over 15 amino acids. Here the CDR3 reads CASRDGGSWLYGYTF. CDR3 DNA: TGTGCCAGTCGCGACGGGGGCAGTTGGCTCTATGGCTACACCTTC.

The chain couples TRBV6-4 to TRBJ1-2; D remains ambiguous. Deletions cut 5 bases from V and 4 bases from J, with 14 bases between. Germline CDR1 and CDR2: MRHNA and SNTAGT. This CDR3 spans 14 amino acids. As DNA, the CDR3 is TGTGCCAGCAGTCCCGAGGCTGGGTCCTATGGCTACACCTTC. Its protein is CASSPEAGSYGYTF.

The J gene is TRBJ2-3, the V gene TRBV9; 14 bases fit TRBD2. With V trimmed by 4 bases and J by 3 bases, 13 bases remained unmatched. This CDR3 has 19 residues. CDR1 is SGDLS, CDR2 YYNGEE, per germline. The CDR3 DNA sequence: TGTGCCAGCAGCTGGGGTACCGGGACTAGCGGGAGAGGTACAGATACGCAGTATTTT. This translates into CASSWGTGTSGRGTDTQYF.

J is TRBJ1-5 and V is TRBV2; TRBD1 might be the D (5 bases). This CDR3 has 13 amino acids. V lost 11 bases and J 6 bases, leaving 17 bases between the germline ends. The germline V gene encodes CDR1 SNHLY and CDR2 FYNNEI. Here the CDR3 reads CAVKEEGSQPQHF. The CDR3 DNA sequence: TGTGCCGTAAAAGAGGAGGGGAGTCAGCCCCAGCATTTT.

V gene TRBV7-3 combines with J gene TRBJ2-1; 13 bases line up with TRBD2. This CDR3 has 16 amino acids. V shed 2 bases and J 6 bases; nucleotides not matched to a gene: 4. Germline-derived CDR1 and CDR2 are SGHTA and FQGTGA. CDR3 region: CASSLGLAGEGNEQFF. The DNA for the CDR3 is TGTGCCAGCAGCTTAGGACTAGCGGGAGAAGGCAATGAGCAGTTCTTC.